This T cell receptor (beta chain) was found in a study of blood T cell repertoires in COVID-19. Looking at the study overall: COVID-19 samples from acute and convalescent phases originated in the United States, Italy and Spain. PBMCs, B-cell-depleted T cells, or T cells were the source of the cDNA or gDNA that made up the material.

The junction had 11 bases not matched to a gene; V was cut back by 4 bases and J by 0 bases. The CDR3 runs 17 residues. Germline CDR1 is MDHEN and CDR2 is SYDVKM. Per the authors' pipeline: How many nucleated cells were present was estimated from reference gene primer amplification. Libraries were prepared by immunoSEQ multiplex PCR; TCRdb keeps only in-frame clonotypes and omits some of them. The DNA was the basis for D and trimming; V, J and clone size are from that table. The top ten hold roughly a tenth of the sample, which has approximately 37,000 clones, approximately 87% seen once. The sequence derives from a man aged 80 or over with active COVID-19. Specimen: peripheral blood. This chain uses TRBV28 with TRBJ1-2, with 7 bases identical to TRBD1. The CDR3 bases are TGTGCCAGCAGTTCTACACCCAACAGGGGAGCTAACTATGGCTACACCTTC. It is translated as CASSSTPNRGANYGYTF.